This T cell receptor beta chain was documented in a study of blood T cells in healthy people across ages (dated by TCRdb to 2015 to 2017). With respect to the entire study: In model experiments, template switching captured roughly one uniquely barcoded TCR beta cDNA molecule for every two T cells. For two donors (one aged 18 to 29 and one aged 80 or older), the study analyzed two additional independent replicas of 1 million unique cDNA reads from the same blood draw. The study measured age-related changes in TCR beta repertoire diversity using deep sequencing normalized with unique cDNA molecular identifiers. Four age groups were formed from the donors: young (average 16 years), middle-aged (more than 35), aged (roughly 56) and long-lived (more than 75). Donors of different ages were randomly distributed across sequencing lanes to avoid experimental bias.

The library was generated by 5' RACE. Sequencing took place on an Illumina HiSeq 2500. The second PCR ran for about 6 to 12 cycles and used a J-beta primer mix along with a sample-barcoded 5' primer. A template-switch 5' adaptor carrying 12 random nucleotides introduced a unique molecular identifier onto each TCR beta cDNA molecule. At least 3 million CDR3-containing paired-end reads were obtained from each sample. First-strand cDNA synthesis was performed from all RNA using the Mint cDNA synthesis kit, with priming by a TRBC-specific oligonucleotide. Following uracil-DNA glycosylase treatment, all cDNA underwent a first 18-cycle PCR with the universal primers M1SS and BC2_uni_R. Processing in the source paper ran as follows. Each sample was normalized by randomly selecting 1 million high-quality reads, each carrying a distinct molecular identifier. Reads with shared molecular identifiers were discarded instead of being binned into consensus sequences. MiTCR, with a Q25 quality threshold and the strictest error-elimination algorithm, was used for CDR3 identification, clonotype clustering and error correction. A nonparametric unseen species model with Euler transformation was used to estimate a lower bound on total TCR beta diversity. Through fastp at Q25 and MiXCR, TCRdb rebuilt clones from the public reads, retaining in-frame beta chains. Merged by CDR3 protein, the rows form single entries marked with the most common genes and DNA. The V and J calls and clone size come from TCRdb's table, not from the authors' own analysis. The sample profile shows approximately 730,000 distinct CDR3 sequences; about 42% of them were found once. The ten largest clones add up to roughly 20% of the sample.

The donors were 40 or so Caucasian individuals from Russia, aged 6 to 90 years, who were systemically healthy. Roughly 10 milliliters of peripheral blood were collected from each donor into EDTA-treated Vacutainer tubes. Ficoll-Paque density-gradient centrifugation was used to isolate PBMCs, with at least 6.5 million obtained per sample. Total RNA was extracted from PBMCs with Trizol reagent, with at least 6 micrograms obtained per sample. The percentages of naive CD45RAhigh/CD27high T cells were determined by flow cytometry on a PBMC aliquot from every donor. As for this clonotype: Its binding antigen is unknown. Base-call qualities are not available, and no considerably larger clone is one nucleotide away.

The germline V gene specifies MNHEY as CDR1 and SVGEGT as CDR2. The CDR3 numbers 16 residues from cysteine through phenylalanine. Only the CDR3 DNA stays, 48 bases, in frame from base 1. Relative to germline, V is 2 bases shorter and J is 2 bases shorter, with 14 bases between their ends. Summary of the overall study and its limitations: There was a strong correlation between observed TCR beta diversity and the percentage of naive T cells measured by flow cytometry. Compared with the aged group, more naive CD4+ T cells, fewer expanded clones and increased TCR diversity were shown by the long-lived group, suggesting age selection. Because the CMV infection status of the donors was unknown, age-related changes in expanded clonotypes may potentially have been confounded. Total diversity estimates from one million sequenced T cells were considered lower bounds and underestimates. Since profiling was done on bulk unsorted PBMCs, naive and antigen-experienced compartments could not be conclusively compared. As age increased, observed TCR beta diversity per million T cells dropped in a roughly linear way, and a significant reduction was already evident by age 40.

This clonotype was obtained from a woman in her sixties in good health. The chain is assembled from TRBV6-2 or TRBV6-3 and TRBJ2-3; the D gene is possibly TRBD1 or TRBD2, with 6 bases matching each. The specimen sequenced was blood. The CDR3 reads as follows: CASSYDRGPHTDTQYF. The nucleotide sequence is given as TGTGCCAGCAGTTACGATCGGGGGCCGCACACAGATACGCAGTATTTT.